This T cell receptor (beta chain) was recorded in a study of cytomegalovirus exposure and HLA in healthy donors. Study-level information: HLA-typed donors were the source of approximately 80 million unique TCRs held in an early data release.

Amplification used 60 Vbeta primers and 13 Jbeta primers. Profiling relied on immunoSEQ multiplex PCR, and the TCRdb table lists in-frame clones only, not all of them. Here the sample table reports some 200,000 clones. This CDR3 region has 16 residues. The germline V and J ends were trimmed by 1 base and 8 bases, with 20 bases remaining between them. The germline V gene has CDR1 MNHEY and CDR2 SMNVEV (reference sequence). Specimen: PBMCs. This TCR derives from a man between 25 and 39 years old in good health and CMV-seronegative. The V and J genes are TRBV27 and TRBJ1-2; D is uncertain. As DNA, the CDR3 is TGTGCCAGCAGTTTATTCAGTGGGTCTGAGGGAGGGGGCTACACCTTC. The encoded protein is CASSLFSGSEGGGYTF.